A single sample is the source of the 2 T cell receptor beta chains below, sequenced in a study of cytomegalovirus exposure and HLA in healthy donors. The primer mix had 60 Vbeta and 13 Jbeta primers. Measured with immunoSEQ multiplex PCR; TCRdb has only the in-frame clones, and not every one. The repertoire holds some 62,000 clones, with roughly 86% as singletons. The sequenced sample was PBMCs. These receptors all stem from a man between 18 and 35 years old in good health and CMV-seronegative.

This chain joins TRBV20-1 and TRBJ2-7; D is ambiguous. From germline, CDR1 is DFQATT and CDR2 SNEGSKA (reference sequence). Between the trimmed V and J ends, which lost 3 bases and 5 bases, there was a span of 5 bases. The CDR3 covers 10 residues. The CDR3 spells CSARPNEQYF. The CDR3, as DNA: TGCAGTGCTAGGCCTAACGAGCAGTACTTC.

This chain links TRBV13 with TRBJ1-1; TRBD1 agrees at 8 bases. CDR1 PRHDT and CDR2 FYEKMQ come from the germline V gene (reference sequence). V shed 4 bases and J 0 bases; nucleotides not matched to a gene: 10. This CDR3 comprises 17 residues. The CDR3 nucleotides are TGTGCCAGCAGCTCCTCCGGGACAGGCCTTATGAACACTGAAGCTTTCTTT. It codes for CASSSSGTGLMNTEAFF.